One sample yielded the 30 T cell receptor gamma chains listed below, sequenced in a study of gamma-delta chains in newborns, infants, children. TCRdb reprocessed the reads through CATT. The table includes some 1,400 gamma-chain clones, roughly 3.3% detected once. Sequenced material: blood. The origin of the receptors is a child who was a newborn, infant or young child, either healthy, febrile or measles-vaccinated (not recorded which).

The V call is TRGV5, the J call TRGJ1 or TRGJ2. Trimming cost V 2 bases and J 7 bases; bases outside gene matches: 2. Germline V CDR1 and CDR2: VINAFY, YDVSNSKD. The CDR3 totals 11 residues. The CDR3 region is CATWDNYKKLF. CDR3 bases: TGTGCCACCTGGGACAACTATAAGAAACTCTTT.

This clone was counted only a few times. The genes are TRGV9 and TRGJP. This CDR3 comprises 15 residues. The germline CDR1 and CDR2 sequences are GITISATS and ISYDGTV (reference sequence). Trimming cost V 5 bases and J 8 bases; bases outside gene matches: 6. CDR3 DNA sequence: TGTGCCTTGTGGGTGAAGAAGTTGGGCAAAAAAATCAAGGTATTT. It specifies CALWVKKLGKKIKVF.

A word on this clone: A read error may explain this, as a much larger clone is one base away. The rearrangement uses TRGV4 and TRGJ1 or TRGJ2. Germline lookup yields CDR1 EGSTGY and CDR2 YDSYTSSV. CDR3 size: 12 residues. CDR3 in amino acids: CAIWDVNYKKLF. CDR3 nucleotides: TGTGCCATCTGGGATGTGAATTATAAGAAACTCTTT.

This clone is medium-sized. This CDR3 is also generated by other DNA sequences in the sample. The genes are TRGV4 and TRGJP2. The CDR3 runs to 14 residues. The germline gives CDR1 EGSTGY, CDR2 YDSYTSSV. V shed 1 base, J shed 1 base, and the junction held 0 bases outside the gene matches. The CDR3 DNA sequence: TGTGCCACCTGGGATGGTAGTAGTGATTGGATCAAGACGTTT. This translates into CATWDGSSDWIKTF.

This clone was observed a handful of times. The gene calls are TRGV9 and TRGJP. CDR3 length: 17 amino acids. Germline assignment: CDR1 GITISATS and CDR2 ISYDGTV (reference sequence). J was trimmed by 11 bases and V by 0 bases; bases with no gene match: 10. The CDR3 loop is CALWEVSGRMGKKIKVF. DNA for the CDR3: TGTGCCTTGTGGGAGGTGAGCGGGCGGATGGGCAAAAAAATCAAGGTATTT.

In its sample, this clone was seen a few times. The chain employs TRGV9 and TRGJP1. V was clipped by 5 bases and J by 0 bases; unmatched bases: 3. The CDR3 loop spans 14 amino acids. Per germline, CDR1 GITISATS and CDR2 ISYDGTV (reference sequence). The chain's CDR3 is CALWVDTTGWFKIF. Written as DNA, the CDR3 is TGTGCCTTGTGGGTGGATACCACTGGTTGGTTCAAGATATTT.

Note on this clone: The protein here is the DNA translation, as the TCRdb protein differs from it at residue 4. The chain carries TRGV4 and TRGJ1 or TRGJ2. The germline V gene has CDR1 EGSTGY and CDR2 YDSYTSSV. This CDR3 comprises 14 residues. The CDR3 nucleotides read TGTGCCACCCGGGATGGGACGAATTATTATAAGAAACTCTTT. This codes for CATRDGTNYYKKLF.

This clone was detected a few times. Being one base from a much bigger clone, this may be a read error. The chain uses TRGV9 and TRGJP. The DNA matches TRGJP1 better at its end, which makes the J call doubtful. The CDR3 runs to 17 residues. The germline V gene encodes CDR1 GITISATS and CDR2 ISYDGTV (reference sequence). CDR3 DNA: TGTGCCTTGTGGGAGGTGAAGCAAGAGTTGGGCAAAAAAATCAAGATATTT. The encoded protein is CALWEVKQELGKKIKIF.

This clone is large by share. Here the CDR3 DNA reads TGTGCCACCTGGGACAGTTATAAGAAACTCTTT. As protein: CATWDSYKKLF. V usage is TRGV5 and J usage is TRGJ1 or TRGJ2. Germline V gene data show CDR1 as VINAFY and CDR2 as YDVSNSKD. Trimming took 1 base from V and 6 from J; bases not matched to a gene: 0. The CDR3 contains 11 residues.

About this clone itself: The protein that TCRdb holds for this DNA derives from a much larger clone and differs from the translated DNA at residue 14, which likely indicates a read error; the protein shown here is translated from the DNA. This CDR3 is also generated by other DNA sequences in the sample. The genes are TRGV9 and TRGJP. Germline V CDR1 and CDR2: GITISATS, ISYDGTV (reference sequence). The CDR3 is 16 amino acids. This CDR3 reads CALWEAQELGKKIEVF. CDR3 nucleotides: TGTGCCTTGTGGGAGGCCCAAGAGTTGGGCAAAAAAATCGAGGTATTT.

In regard to this clone: Mismatch with germline at one junction end may stem from a read error. The chain links TRGV9 to TRGJP. Germline-derived CDR1 and CDR2 are GITISATS and ISYDGTV (reference sequence). The CDR3 sequence is 16 residues long. CDR3 sequence (DNA): TGTGCCTTGTGGGGGGTGCTTTCGTTGGGCAAAAAAATCAAGGTATTT. Its translation: CALWGVLSLGKKIKVF.

By share of the sample, this clone is medium-sized. Other DNA sequences in this specimen translate into the identical CDR3. The chain recombines TRGV9 with TRGJP. This CDR3 contains 18 residues. The junction had 11 bases not matched to a gene; V was cut back by 3 bases and J by 6 bases. Per germline, CDR1 GITISATS and CDR2 ISYDGTV (reference sequence). CDR3: CALWELTNLELGKKIKVF. For the CDR3, the DNA is TGTGCCTTGTGGGAGCTTACCAACCTAGAGTTGGGCAAAAAAATCAAGGTATTT.

This clone counts as medium-sized. This sequence may be a read error, since a much larger clone differs from it by one base. This sequence joins TRGV9 and TRGJP. V was pared by 0 bases and J by 13 bases, with 0 bases of the junction left unmatched. This CDR3 has 13 residues. Germline lookup yields CDR1 GITISATS and CDR2 ISYDGTV (reference sequence). The CDR3 reads CALWEVGKKIKVF. CDR3 in DNA: TGTGCCTTGTGGGAGGTGGGCAAAAAAATCAAGGTATTT.

This clone was recorded a few times. This sequence is one base from a far larger clone and is likely a read error. The CDR3 protein is CALWGLGKKIKVF. The CDR3, as DNA: TGTGCCTTGTGGGGGTTGGGCAAAAAAATCAAGGTATTT. V usage is TRGV9 and J usage is TRGJP. CDR1 is GITISATS and CDR2 is ISYDGTV in the germline V gene (reference sequence). V was clipped by 5 bases and J by 9 bases; unmatched bases: 1. This CDR3 has 13 residues.

About this clone: One end of the junction is discordant with germline, which a read error may explain. The CDR3 here is CALWEVHQLGKKIKVF. The DNA for the CDR3 is TGTGCCTTGTGGGAGGTGCATCAGTTAGGCAAAAAAATCAAGGTATTT. The V and J genes are TRGV9 and TRGJP. This CDR3 has 16 residues. CDR1 is GITISATS and CDR2 is ISYDGTV in the germline V gene (reference sequence).

Comment on this clone: This likely stems from a read error, as it lies one base from a far larger clone. The chain has TRGV4 and TRGJP1. In germline, CDR1 is EGSTGY, CDR2 YDSYTSSV. This CDR3 comprises 13 residues. The CDR3 coding sequence is TGTGCCACCTGGGATACCACTGGTTGGTCCAAGATATTT. Translating gives CATWDTTGWSKIF.

Sample share makes this clone large. The sample carries other DNA sequences with the same CDR3. The chain links TRGV9 to TRGJP. Germline CDR1 is GITISATS and CDR2 is ISYDGTV (reference sequence). V gave up 6 bases and J gave up 4 bases; unmatched junction bases: 0. This CDR3 is built from 14 residues. CDR3 nucleotides: TGTGCCTTGTGGCAAGAGTTGGGCAAAAAAATCAAGGTATTT. Its translation is CALWQELGKKIKVF.

As concerns this clone: A much larger clone is a single base away; this may be a read error. This sample also contains other DNA sequences that code for the same CDR3. The CDR3 sequence is CALWEVKQELGKKIKVF. DNA of the CDR3: TGCGCCTTGTGGGAGGTGAAGCAAGAGTTGGGCAAAAAAATCAAGGTATTT. The chain uses TRGV9 and TRGJP. Germline V lookup: CDR1 GITISATS, CDR2 ISYDGTV (reference sequence). The CDR3 extends over 17 amino acids.

The chain links TRGV9 to TRGJ1 or TRGJ2. The length of the CDR3 is 14 residues. In germline, CDR1 is GITISATS, CDR2 ISYDGTV (reference sequence). The V and J ends lost 5 bases and 3 bases, in that order; junction bases with no gene match: 10. In nucleotides, the CDR3 is TGTGCCTTGTGGGGGGTCGCGCCTTATTATAAGAAACTCTTT. Its translation is CALWGVAPYYKKLF.

Turning to this clone: A much larger clone sits a single nucleotide away, making a read error possible. This chain connects TRGV2 to TRGJP2. Germline lookup yields CDR1 EGSNGY and CDR2 YDSYNSKV. The CDR3 consists of 16 residues. This chain's CDR3 is CATWDGSRGSDWTKTF. The CDR3 bases are TGTGCCACCTGGGACGGTTCAAGAGGTAGTGATTGGACCAAGACGTTT.

The table lists this clone with a few counts. One end of the junction fails to match germline, which may point to a read error. Different DNA sequences within this sample yield the same CDR3. V is TRGV9 and J is TRGJP. Germline-derived CDR1 and CDR2 are GITISATS and ISYDGTV (reference sequence). There are 17 residues in the CDR3. The CDR3 DNA reads as TGCGCCTTGTGGGAGGTGCAGGGAGAGTTGGGCAAAAAAATCAAGGTATTT. Encoded protein: CALWEVQGELGKKIKVF.

This clone counts as medium-sized. The gene calls are TRGV4 and TRGJ1 or TRGJ2. V dropped 1 base and J dropped 3; count of bases not matched to a gene: 6. This CDR3 has 14 residues. Germline CDR1 is EGSTGY and CDR2 is YDSYTSSV. The CDR3 coding sequence is TGTGCCACCTGGGATGGCCCCTTTTATTATAAGAAACTCTTT. Translating gives CATWDGPFYYKKLF.

By share of the sample, this clone is medium-sized. This sample includes further DNA sequences coding for the same CDR3. This chain joins TRGV9 and TRGJP. V trimming: 0 bases; J trimming: 4 bases; junction bases outside the gene matches: 3. CDR3 size: 17 residues. Germline V gene sequence: CDR1 GITISATS, CDR2 ISYDGTV (reference sequence). This chain's CDR3 is CALWEVNQELGKKIKVF. The CDR3, as DNA: TGTGCCTTGTGGGAGGTGAACCAAGAGTTGGGCAAAAAAATCAAGGTATTT.

As concerns this clone: An end of the junction does not agree with germline; a read error may underlie this. The chain recombines TRGV9 with TRGJP. The length of the CDR3 is 15 residues. Germline CDR1 reads GITISATS; CDR2 reads ISYDGTV (reference sequence). CDR3 in amino acids: CALWEFELGKKVKVF. The CDR3 DNA follows: TGTGCCTTGTGGGAATTCGAGTTGGGCAAAAAAGTCAAGGTATTT.

Points on this clone: The sample holds other DNA sequences that translate to the same CDR3. The V gene is TRGV9, the J gene TRGJP. The CDR3 runs 17 residues. J was trimmed by 7 bases and V by 1 base; bases with no gene match: 7. In germline, CDR1 is GITISATS, CDR2 ISYDGTV (reference sequence). The CDR3 reads CALWEVPGELGKKIKVF. The CDR3 coding sequence is TGTGCCTTGTGGGAGGTCCCCGGGGAGTTGGGCAAAAAAATCAAGGTATTT.

This clone was counted between two and nine times. The amino acid sequence in TCRdb belongs to a much larger clone and departs from this DNA's translation at residue 5, likely a sequencing read error; the sequence shown is translated from the DNA. J is TRGJP1 and V is TRGV3. CDR3 length: 15 amino acids. Germline trimming cut 6 bases from V and 9 bases from J; bases unmatched to any gene: 16. The germline V gene encodes CDR1 VTNTFY and CDR2 YDVSTARD (reference sequence). Here the CDR3 DNA reads TGTGCCACCTGGACCCGATCCGACCACCGTTGGTTCAAGATATTT. It translates to CATWTRSDHRWFKIF.

Sample share makes this clone large. Other DNA sequences in this sample translate to the same CDR3. This chain joins TRGV9 and TRGJ1 or TRGJ2. Trimming removed 2 bases from V and 6 bases from J; junction bases left unmatched: 7. The CDR3 extends over 13 amino acids. Germline values: CDR1 GITISATS, CDR2 ISYDGTV (reference sequence). The CDR3, as DNA: TGTGCCTTGTGGGAGGCGGGGACTTATAAGAAACTCTTT. Its translation: CALWEAGTYKKLF.

By share, this clone ranks as medium-sized. The chain recombines TRGV9 with TRGJ1 or TRGJ2. The germline V gene has CDR1 GITISATS and CDR2 ISYDGTV (reference sequence). The V gene end was trimmed by 0 bases and the J gene end by 0 bases; junction bases not matched to a gene: 2. The CDR3 sequence is 14 residues long. The CDR3 protein is CALWEVGNYYKKLF. CDR3 sequence (DNA): TGTGCCTTGTGGGAGGTGGGGAATTATTATAAGAAACTCTTT.

This clone came up a few times. A read error may be the cause here, since a much bigger clone is one base away. V gene TRGV9 combines with J gene TRGJP. The CDR3 runs to 17 residues. CDR1 is GITISATS and CDR2 is ISYDGTV in the germline V gene (reference sequence). Here the CDR3 DNA reads TGTACCTTGTGGTTGGAGTGGGCAGAGTTGGGCAAAAAAATCAAGGTATTT. This translates into CTLWLEWAELGKKIKVF.

This clone was observed a handful of times. A far bigger clonotype differs at one base, so this is likely a read error. The rearrangement links TRGV5 to TRGJ1 or TRGJ2. This CDR3 comprises 15 residues. The trim removed 0 bases at V and 0 bases at J, leaving 5 bases unmatched. Germline values: CDR1 VINAFY, CDR2 YDVSNSKD. CDR3 in DNA: TGTGCCACCTGGGACAGGCCCCTGAATTATTATAAGAAACTCTTT. Encoded protein: CATWDRPLNYYKKLF.